These 28 T cell receptor beta chains originate from one sample sequenced in a study of tumor-infiltrating lymphocytes in primary liver carcinoma. Unsorted bulk tissue of roughly 18-31 mg yielded co-extracted RNA and DNA. Researchers generated TCR beta cDNA from around 0.55 ug of total RNA, relying on a constant-region primer. Sequencing libraries for TCR beta derived from three nested multiplex PCR rounds that used slightly modified ARM-PCR. The first two PCR rounds, approximately 10 cycles each, used TRBV1-TRBV30 forward primers and a C-beta reverse primer. From the multiplex PCR reads, TCRdb called clonotypes with MiXCR, one entry per CDR3 protein. This table holds 95,000 to 100,000 distinct CDR3 sequences, around two thirds found once. The specimen sequenced was liver tumor tissue from sampling region 2. Subset meaning: tumor region T2, inferior pole. The receptors derive from a woman aged 60 to 75 with primary liver carcinoma and hepatitis B virus infection.

As for this clonotype: This may arise from a read error, as a much more abundant clone is one base away. The chain joins TRBV28 to TRBJ1-2; no reliable D call. CDR1 is MDHEN and CDR2 is SYDVKM in the germline V gene. The CDR3 sequence is 12 residues long. The CDR3 DNA follows: TGTGTCAGCACGAACAGAAACTATGGCTACACCTTC. It translates to CVSTNRNYGYTF.

In its sample, this clonotype was seen once. The junction departs from germline at one end; a sequencing error may be responsible. The rearrangement links TRBV11-2 to TRBJ2-3, with D hard to call. Germline CDR1 reads SGHAT; CDR2 reads FQNNGV. There are 15 residues in the CDR3. DNA for the CDR3: TGTGCCAGCAGTTTAAGGGCGGAAGTAGGAGATATGCAGTATTTT. Its protein product is CASSLRAEVGDMQYF.

This sequence joins TRBV11-2 and TRBJ2-1; 7 bases line up with TRBD2. The germline gives CDR1 SGHAT, CDR2 FQNNGV. The CDR3 totals 17 residues. Trimming cost V 6 bases and J 11 bases; bases outside gene matches: 22. The CDR3 DNA follows: TGTGCCAGCAGTCCCTTACCCCCCCCGACCGCGGGGGATCAGCAGTTCTTC. This encodes CASSPLPPPTAGDQQFF.

Regarding this clonotype: The conserved phenylalanine or tryptophan is not found at the CDR3 terminus, so this likely reflects a read error. This chain connects TRBV11-2 to TRBJ2-7, with 9 bases matching TRBD2. V lost 2 bases and J lost 6; bases outside the gene matches: 2. This CDR3 has 13 residues. CDR1 and CDR2 from the germline V gene are SGHAT and FQNNGV. The CDR3: CASSLISGSEQYY. The CDR3 nucleotides are TGTGCCAGCAGCTTAATTAGCGGGAGCGAGCAGTACTAT.

This clonotype was seen just once. One end of the junction does not line up with germline, which may come from a read error. The CDR3 reads CASSLGTGGSFEQYF. The CDR3 bases are TGTGCTAGCAGCTTAGGGACAGGGGGCTCCTTCGAGCAATACTTC. The V and J genes are TRBV11-3 and TRBJ2-7, with 12 bases fitting TRBD1. The CDR3 runs to 15 residues. Germline loops: CDR1 SGHNT, CDR2 YENEEA. Together with reference TRBV11-3 and TRBJ2-7, the CDR3 gives the full variable domain: EAGVVQSPRYKIIEKKQPVAFWCNPISGHNTLYWYLQNLGQGPELLIRYENEEAVDDSQLPKDRFSAERLKGVDSTLKIQPAELGDSAVYLCASSLGTGGSFEQYFGPGTRLTVT.

Concerning this clonotype: One junction end disagrees with the germline gene, perhaps due to a read error. The chain carries TRBV11-1 and TRBJ1-1; D is possibly TRBD1 (5 bases). Looked up from germline, CDR1 is SGHAT and CDR2 is FQDESV (reference sequence). This CDR3 contains 12 residues. The CDR3 reads CDSNPKQAEAFF. For the CDR3, the DNA is TGTGACAGCAACCCTAAACAGGCTGAAGCTTTCTTT.

This clonotype was counted only a few times. This sequence joins TRBV30 and TRBJ2-7, with D hard to call. The CDR3 loop spans 15 amino acids. Trimming took 4 bases from V and 3 from J, leaving 19 bases between them. CDR1 is GTSNPN, CDR2 SVGIG, per germline (reference sequence). The CDR3 is CAWMGRRNSRYEQYF. The CDR3 DNA sequence: TGTGCCTGGATGGGCCGAAGGAATAGTCGCTACGAGCAGTACTTC.

With respect to this clonotype: Germline and junction disagree at one end, which may indicate a read error. The chain combines TRBV28 with TRBJ2-1; 7 bases line up with TRBD2. Germline assignment: CDR1 MDHEN and CDR2 SYDVKM. The CDR3 sequence is 15 residues long. The chain's CDR3 is CTSNLLASVSNEQSF. DNA of the CDR3: TGTACCAGCAATCTACTAGCGTCCGTCAGCAATGAGCAGTCCTTC.

In regard to this clonotype: This CDR3 fails to terminate in the conserved phenylalanine or tryptophan, so it likely reflects a read error. This chain connects TRBV11-2 to TRBJ2-1; maybe TRBD2 (5 bases). The germline CDR1 and CDR2 sequences are SGHAT and FQNNGV. The CDR3 covers 15 residues. The V gene lost 2 bases and the J gene lost 0 bases, with 8 bases spanning the gap. This CDR3 is CASSLRADSYNEQFL. Written as DNA, the CDR3 is TGTGCCAGCAGCTTACGAGCGGACTCCTACAATGAGCAGTTCCTC.

This chain connects TRBV13 to TRBJ1-3; 7 nucleotides line up with TRBD1. The V gene's germline CDR1 is PRHDT and CDR2 FYEKMQ (reference sequence). V shed 5 bases, J shed 11 bases, and the junction held 15 bases outside the gene matches. The CDR3 totals 15 residues. CDR3 in amino acids: CASSPGDRFGNAIYF. The CDR3 bases are TGTGCCAGCAGCCCGGGGGACAGATTTGGGAACGCCATATATTTT.

This clonotype has a count of ten or more. The V call is TRBV7-9, the J call TRBJ2-1; 7 nucleotides agree with TRBD2. The CDR3 covers 15 residues. Germline V gene lookup returns CDR1 SEHNR and CDR2 FQNEAQ (reference sequence). The trim removed 1 base at V and 3 bases at J, leaving 3 bases unmatched. The CDR3 spells CASSLGGGGYNEQFF. CDR3 bases: TGTGCCAGCAGCTTAGGCGGGGGAGGCTACAATGAGCAGTTCTTC.

As regards this clonotype: The junction departs from the called germline gene at one end, perhaps through a read error. The chain links TRBV11-3 to TRBJ2-3; D is perhaps TRBD2 (6 bases). The V gene's germline CDR1 is SGHNT and CDR2 YENEEA. CDR3 length: 18 residues. Written as DNA, the CDR3 is TGTGACAGCAGCCGTTGGGTAACGGGAGAAGATAGCACAGATACTCAGTATTTT. Residues: CDSSRWVTGEDSTDTQYF.

As regards this clonotype: This may come from a read error, since a much larger clone is one base off. The chain has TRBV5-1 and TRBJ2-3; 8 bases fit TRBD2. Germline V gene lookup returns CDR1 SGHRS and CDR2 YFSETQ. Losses at the gene ends were 4 bases for V and 7 bases for J; bases not matched to a gene: 11. This CDR3 region has 15 residues. CDR3 in DNA: TGCGCCAGCAGCCCTACAGCGGGAGATGGACATACGCAGTATTTT. Its protein is CASSPTAGDGHTQYF.

This chain uses TRBV12-3 or TRBV12-4 with TRBJ2-7; D is unresolved. Trimming took 7 bases from V and 6 from J, leaving 10 bases between them. This CDR3 is 11 amino acids long. CDR3 sequence reads: CASTPVTEQYF. The CDR3 DNA reads as TGTGCCAGCACTCCAGTTACCGAGCAGTACTTC.

The chain is built from TRBV7-3 and TRBJ2-1; weak D call: TRBD1 (8 bases). V lost 3 bases and J 7 bases, leaving 13 bases between the germline ends. This CDR3 region has 14 residues. Per the germline V gene, CDR1 is SGHTA and CDR2 is FQGTGA. This CDR3 is CASSFDRGGNEQFF. The DNA for the CDR3 is TGTGCCAGCAGCTTTGACAGGGGAGGGAATGAGCAGTTCTTC.

A note on this clonotype: The CDR3 carries no conserved terminal phenylalanine or tryptophan, so it likely arises from a read error. No DNA is shown, since the ends of the CDR3 on it are uncertain; the CDR3 is the one TCRdb lists. The chain links TRBV5-1 to TRBJ1-1; the table calls TRBD1, which could not be checked here. CDR1 and CDR2 from the germline V gene are SGHRS and YFSETQ. The CDR3 totals 14 residues, both ends included. This CDR3 reads CASSYRDRDTEVFL.

Comments on this clonotype: The junction differs from germline at one of its ends, possibly a read error. The V call is TRBV4-1, the J call TRBJ2-3; D gene uncertain. The germline V gene has CDR1 MGHRA and CDR2 YSYEKL. The CDR3 length is 13 residues. CDR3 coding DNA: TGTGCCAGCAGCCGACCACGTACGGATACGCAGTATTTT. Its translation is CASSRPRTDTQYF.

The V call is TRBV19, the J call TRBJ2-2; D unresolved. CDR1 LNHDA and CDR2 SQIVND come from the germline V gene (reference sequence). The CDR3 sequence is 17 residues long. Trimming removed 2 bases from V and 3 bases from J, with 16 bases in between. The CDR3 spells CASSIPSRVGYTGELFF. The CDR3 DNA is TGTGCCAGTAGTATACCCTCACGGGTGGGATACACCGGGGAGCTGTTTTTT.

This clonotype was counted once. The rearrangement links TRBV28 to TRBJ1-5; tentative D call: TRBD1 (5 bases). V was shortened by 8 bases and J by 5 bases, with 13 bases between the two germline ends. The CDR3 spans 13 residues. Germline V gene data show CDR1 as MDHEN and CDR2 as SYDVKM. CDR3 bases: TGTGCCAGCTCGTTCCGGGGGGATCAGCCCCAGCATTTT. It codes for CASSFRGDQPQHF.

With respect to this clonotype: Its ends do not fully match the called genes, so a read error is possible. The V call is TRBV7-8, the J call TRBJ2-2, with TRBD2 as a possible D gene (5 bases). The CDR3 length is 18 residues. CDR1 is SGHVS and CDR2 is FQNEAQ in the germline V gene. The CDR3 DNA reads as TGTGCCAGCAACCCTTGGCTAGTGGGATACACGAACACCGGGGAGCTGTTTTTC. This sequence encodes CASNPWLVGYTNTGELFF.

This chain connects TRBV28 to TRBJ2-7, with D possibly being TRBD2 (7 bases). From germline, CDR1 is MDHEN and CDR2 SYDVKM. Deletions cut 5 bases from V and 0 bases from J, with 17 bases between. This CDR3 comprises 16 residues. The CDR3 spells CASSMPSGDISYEQYF. The DNA of the CDR3 is TGTGCCAGCAGTATGCCGAGCGGGGACATCTCCTACGAGCAGTACTTC.

In this sample, this clonotype turned up many times. This chain links TRBV28 with TRBJ1-1, with 7 bases identical to TRBD1. The CDR3 is 14 residues long. Germline trimming cut 1 base from V and 3 bases from J; bases unmatched to any gene: 2. The germline CDR1 and CDR2 sequences are MDHEN and SYDVKM. For the CDR3, the DNA is TGTGCCAGCAGTTTATCTACAGGGGACACTGAAGCTTTCTTT. It encodes CASSLSTGDTEAFF.

For this clonotype: A much more abundant neighbour one base away suggests this may be a read error. The V gene is TRBV12-3 or TRBV12-4, the J gene TRBJ1-3; TRBD1 agrees at 7 bases. There are 15 residues in the CDR3. The CDR3 protein is CASSATGDSGDTIYF. The CDR3, as DNA: TGTGCCAGCAGTGCCACAGGGGACTCTGGAGACACCATATATTTT.

In the case of this clonotype: Its ends do not fully match the called genes, so a read error is possible. The rearrangement links TRBV29-1 to TRBJ2-1; D possibly corresponds to TRBD1 (6 bases). The CDR3 loop spans 14 amino acids. Germline lookup yields CDR1 SQVTM and CDR2 ANQGSEA. For the CDR3, the DNA is TGCAGCATTGCGCCCAGGGGAACCTACAATGAGCAGCTCTTC. Its translation is CSIAPRGTYNEQLF.

This clonotype was recorded at least ten times. This chain joins TRBV29-1 and TRBJ1-5; D call uncertain. V was cut by 6 bases and J by 8 bases, with 14 bases left in between. The CDR3 covers 12 residues. Per the germline V gene, CDR1 is SQVTM and CDR2 is ANQGSEA. This chain's CDR3 is CSVGSAPEPQHF. In nucleotides, the CDR3 is TGCAGCGTGGGTAGCGCACCGGAGCCCCAGCATTTT.

Details on this clonotype: No conserved phenylalanine or tryptophan ends this CDR3, so it is likely a read error. The chain has TRBV11-2 and TRBJ1-1; 8 nucleotides agree with TRBD1. CDR1 SGHAT and CDR2 FQNNGV come from the germline V gene. The CDR3 sequence is 15 residues long. The CDR3 reads CASSLDQGAGTEAFY. The CDR3 DNA is TGTGCCAGTAGCTTAGATCAGGGGGCAGGAACTGAAGCTTTCTAT.

The chain couples TRBV11-2 to TRBJ1-1; the D is unclear. CDR3 length: 15 amino acids. CDR1 and CDR2 from the germline V gene are SGHAT and FQNNGV. CDR3 DNA sequence: TGTAGCAGCAGCTTAGGTCCTTCAATGAACACTGAAGCTTTCTTT. Its protein is CSSSLGPSMNTEAFF.

Regarding this clonotype: This sequence may be a read error, since a much larger clone differs from it by one base. This chain joins TRBV7-9 and TRBJ1-1; TRBD1 agrees at 9 bases. The CDR3 is 14 residues long. After removal of 7 bases from V and 4 bases from J, the junction contained 7 bases not matched to a gene. The germline CDR1 and CDR2 sequences are SEHNR and FQNEAQ (reference sequence). The CDR3 spells CASIWGQGGTEAFF. CDR3 nucleotides: TGTGCCAGCATCTGGGGACAGGGCGGCACTGAAGCTTTCTTT.